A single sample is the source of the 23 T cell receptor beta chains below, sequenced in a study of control samples from healthy donors and cancer patients. The repertoire was sequenced with immunoSEQ multiplex PCR; TCRdb's copy has only in-frame clones and lacks some. The data show about 95,000 clones, with about 85% seen just once and around an eighth held by the top ten. Sequenced material: blood. The receptors come from a woman between 70 and 85 years old in good health.

This clone has just one count. The gene calls are TRBV2 and TRBJ1-5, with TRBD1 as a possible D gene (5 bases). The CDR3 has 16 residues. V lost 4 bases to trimming and J lost 2 bases, with 15 bases between them. In germline, CDR1 is SNHLY, CDR2 FYNNEI. Written as DNA, the CDR3 is TGTGCCAGCAGTGTTTCGGGGGGAACTGGCAATCAGCCCCAGCATTTT. It is translated as CASSVSGGTGNQPQHF.

This chain joins TRBV2 and TRBJ1-5, with D unresolved. The germline gives CDR1 SNHLY, CDR2 FYNNEI. V lost 7 bases, J lost 2 bases, and 15 bases lay in between. CDR3 size: 15 residues. CDR3 bases: TGTGCCAGCAATCCCGGGCCGGCGGGCAATCAGCCCCAGCATTTT. The encoded protein is CASNPGPAGNQPQHF.

V is TRBV4-1 and J is TRBJ2-2, with TRBD2 matching over 9 bases. The CDR3 runs 18 residues. Germline CDR1 and CDR2: MGHRA and YSYEKL. J was trimmed by 3 bases and V by 1 base; bases with no gene match: 9. The DNA for the CDR3 is TGCGCCAGCAGCCAAGTTAACGCGGGAGGGCCGGACACCGGGGAGCTGTTTTTT. This gives the protein CASSQVNAGGPDTGELFF.

This clone was counted a single time. V usage is TRBV7-3 and J usage is TRBJ2-3; TRBD2 might be the D (6 bases). The V end lost 5 bases, the J end lost 0 bases, and 12 bases lay between the germline ends. From germline, CDR1 is SGHTA and CDR2 FQGTGA. This CDR3 is 15 amino acids long. CDR3: CASSKGLTSTDTQYF. In nucleotides, the CDR3 is TGTGCCAGCAGCAAGGGACTGACTAGCACAGATACGCAGTATTTT. Full variable domain (remainder filled in from reference TRBV7-3 and TRBJ2-3): GAGVSQTPSNKVTEKGKYVELRCDPISGHTALYWYRQSLGQGPEFLIYFQGTGAADDSGLPNDRFFAVRPEGSVSTLKIQRTERGDSAVYLCASSKGLTSTDTQYFGPGTRLTVL.

The chain employs TRBV20-1 and TRBJ1-2, with D possibly TRBD1 on 5 matching bases. The CDR3 extends over 11 amino acids. V was trimmed by 3 bases and J by 8 bases, leaving 10 bases between them. Germline lookup yields CDR1 DFQATT and CDR2 SNEGSKA (reference sequence). The CDR3 loop reads CSASSGYGYTF. The DNA for the CDR3 is TGCAGTGCTAGTTCAGGGTACGGCTACACCTTC.

The rearrangement uses TRBV2 and TRBJ2-7; 10 positions match TRBD1. The length of the CDR3 is 15 residues. Looked up from germline, CDR1 is SNHLY and CDR2 is FYNNEI. The trim removed 5 bases at V and 5 bases at J, leaving 9 bases unmatched. The CDR3: CASSPDRGELNEQYF. The CDR3 DNA reads as TGTGCCAGCAGTCCGGACAGGGGGGAATTAAACGAGCAGTACTTC.

The genes are TRBV5-1 and TRBJ2-3; 8 bases fit TRBD1. CDR1 is SGHRS and CDR2 is YFSETQ in the germline V gene. With 2 bases clipped from V and 5 bases from J, the junction kept 7 bases outside the gene matches. This CDR3 contains 15 residues. The CDR3 here is CASSLRGTGIDTQYF. CDR3 DNA sequence: TGCGCCAGCAGCTTACGTGGGACAGGCATAGATACGCAGTATTTT.

The chain recombines TRBV6-5 with TRBJ1-5; D is unclear. The germline V gene has CDR1 MNHEY and CDR2 SVGAGI. V lost 6 bases and J lost 0, with 12 bases in between. This CDR3 has 15 amino acids. This CDR3 reads CASREAHYSNQPQHF. The CDR3 nucleotides are TGTGCCAGCAGGGAGGCACATTATAGCAATCAGCCCCAGCATTTT.

The CDR3 sequence is CASSVGGSGNNEQFF. In nucleotides, the CDR3 is TGTGCCAGCAGCGTAGGCGGGAGTGGCAACAATGAGCAGTTCTTC. This sequence joins TRBV9 and TRBJ2-1; TRBD2 matches at 7 bases. V gave up 0 bases and J gave up 5 bases; unmatched junction bases: 5. The CDR3 consists of 15 residues. Germline V gene sequence: CDR1 SGDLS, CDR2 YYNGEE.

This chain joins TRBV6-2 or TRBV6-3 and TRBJ1-6; D may be TRBD1 (5 bases). Germline loops: CDR1 MNHEY, CDR2 SVGEGT. The CDR3 contains 14 residues. The ends were cut back, 6 bases at V and 7 bases at J, with 13 bases in the middle. Written as DNA, the CDR3 is TGTGCCAGCAGCACGGGGGGACTGAATTCACCCCTCCACTTT. It codes for CASSTGGLNSPLHF.

The rearrangement joins TRBV7-8 to TRBJ2-1, with D uncertain. The V end lost 5 bases, the J end lost 7 bases, and 9 bases lay between the germline ends. The CDR3 is 12 amino acids. Per the germline V gene, CDR1 is SGHVS and CDR2 is FQNEAQ. CDR3 DNA: TGTGCCAGCAGCCCCCTAGGAAATGAGCAGTTCTTC. Residues: CASSPLGNEQFF.

The chain links TRBV4-1 to TRBJ1-5; tentative D call: TRBD1 (6 bases). The CDR3 is made up of 16 amino acids. The V and J ends lost 1 base and 3 bases respectively, with 13 bases between them. Germline V gene lookup returns CDR1 MGHRA and CDR2 YSYEKL. DNA of the CDR3: TGCGCCAGCAGCCAAGTCAAAGGACAGAACAATCAGCCCCAGCATTTT. This translates into CASSQVKGQNNQPQHF.

The V call is TRBV3-1 (or the pseudogene TRBV3-2), the J call TRBJ1-2; D not resolved. In germline, CDR1 is LGHDT, CDR2 YNNKEL (reference sequence). Trimming shortened V by 1 base and J by 8 bases, and 11 bases separated the two germline ends. The CDR3 is 13 amino acids. The CDR3 loop is CASSQGPLGGYTF. In DNA, the CDR3 is TGTGCCAGCAGCCAAGGACCGTTGGGGGGCTACACCTTC.

This rearrangement joins TRBV7-9 to TRBJ2-5; 11 bases agree with TRBD2. Trimming took 5 bases from V and 0 from J; bases not matched to a gene: 5. Germline V lookup: CDR1 SEHNR, CDR2 FQNEAQ (reference sequence). The CDR3 spans 16 residues. The CDR3 here is CASSKPSGGNQETQYF. CDR3 DNA: TGTGCCAGCAGCAAACCTAGCGGGGGGAACCAAGAGACCCAGTACTTC. Full variable domain (remainder filled in from reference TRBV7-9 and TRBJ2-5): DTGVSQNPRHKITKRGQNVTFRCDPISEHNRLYWYRQTLGQGPEFLTYFQNEAQLEKSRLLSDRFSAERPKGSFSTLEIQRTEQGDSAMYLCASSKPSGGNQETQYFGPGTRLLVL.

The genes are TRBV5-4 and TRBJ1-5, with 7 bases that match TRBD1. Per germline, CDR1 SGHNT and CDR2 YYREEE (reference sequence). V was clipped by 0 bases and J by 6 bases; unmatched bases: 6. CDR3 length equals 15 residues. In nucleotides, the CDR3 is TGTGCCAGCAGCTTGGGGACAGGAGTGGGTCAGCCCCAGCATTTT. As protein: CASSLGTGVGQPQHF.

The rearrangement joins TRBV3-1 (or the pseudogene TRBV3-2) to TRBJ2-2, with D unresolved. CDR1 LGHDT and CDR2 YNNKEL come from the germline V gene (reference sequence). The CDR3 is 14 residues long. The V end was cut by 0 bases, the J end by 9 bases, with 11 bases between. The CDR3 reads CASSQDFGNRELFF. CDR3 coding DNA: TGTGCCAGCAGCCAAGATTTTGGGAACAGGGAGCTGTTTTTT.

This chain connects TRBV2 to TRBJ2-3; TRBD1 matches at 9 bases. V was clipped by 10 bases and J by 3 bases; unmatched bases: 8. Per the germline V gene, CDR1 is SNHLY and CDR2 is FYNNEI. The CDR3 spans 14 residues. CDR3 bases: TGTGCCAAAGGACAGGGGTTTGGGACAGATACGCAGTATTTT. Protein sequence: CAKGQGFGTDTQYF.

This sequence joins TRBV6-5 and TRBJ1-4; the match to TRBD1 covers 7 bases. The junction had 5 bases not matched to a gene; V was cut back by 2 bases and J by 5 bases. Germline V gene data show CDR1 as MNHEY and CDR2 as SVGAGI. This CDR3 contains 15 residues. CDR3 bases: TGTGCCAGCAGTTACGGTTACAGGGGAAATGAAAAACTGTTTTTT. The encoded protein is CASSYGYRGNEKLFF.

CDR3: CASFVGGNHYNYGYTF. In DNA, the CDR3 is TGTGCCAGCTTCGTTGGTGGGAACCATTATAACTATGGCTACACCTTC. The chain carries TRBV11-3 and TRBJ1-2, with D unresolved. With 8 bases removed from V and 1 base from J, the gap between germline ends came to 20 bases. This CDR3 has 16 amino acids. The germline CDR1 and CDR2 sequences are SGHNT and YENEEA. The whole variable domain, filled in from reference TRBV11-3 and TRBJ1-2, reads EAGVVQSPRYKIIEKKQPVAFWCNPISGHNTLYWYLQNLGQGPELLIRYENEEAVDDSQLPKDRFSAERLKGVDSTLKIQPAELGDSAVYLCASFVGGNHYNYGYTFGSGTRLTVV.

V and J are TRBV9 and TRBJ2-1; TRBD2 matches 8 bases. The V segment lost 0 bases and the J segment 8 bases; nucleotides outside the gene matches: 4. CDR3 length: 14 amino acids. Germline CDR1 SGDLS, CDR2 YYNGEE. The CDR3: CASSVAGGQYEQFF. DNA of the CDR3: TGTGCCAGCAGCGTAGCGGGGGGGCAATATGAGCAGTTCTTC.

The gene calls are TRBV14 and TRBJ1-1, with TRBD1 as a possible D gene (6 bases). Trimming shortened V by 0 bases and J by 1 base, and 15 bases separated the two germline ends. This CDR3 is built from 17 residues. Germline V gene lookup returns CDR1 SGHDN and CDR2 FVKESK. This chain's CDR3 is CASSQDLGASTNTEAFF. The CDR3 nucleotides read TGTGCCAGCAGCCAAGATCTGGGGGCTTCCACGAACACTGAAGCTTTCTTT.

The chain is built from TRBV6-5 and TRBJ2-2, with 8 bases identical to TRBD1. Germline V gene sequence: CDR1 MNHEY, CDR2 SVGAGI. J gave up 7 bases and V 5 bases, and 6 bases lay outside the gene matches. The CDR3 runs to 14 residues. CDR3 in amino acids: CASSRTGSGGELFF. CDR3 nucleotide sequence: TGTGCCAGCAGTCGGACAGGGTCGGGCGGGGAGCTGTTTTTT.

This clone was seen a single time. The CDR3 protein is CSASSRADEQYF. DNA of the CDR3: TGCAGTGCTAGTTCCAGGGCCGACGAGCAGTACTTC. The chain joins TRBV20-1 to TRBJ2-7; a weak D match, TRBD1 (5 bases). V lost 3 bases and J lost 5, with 11 bases in between. The CDR3 sequence is 12 residues long. Germline assignment: CDR1 DFQATT and CDR2 SNEGSKA (reference sequence).